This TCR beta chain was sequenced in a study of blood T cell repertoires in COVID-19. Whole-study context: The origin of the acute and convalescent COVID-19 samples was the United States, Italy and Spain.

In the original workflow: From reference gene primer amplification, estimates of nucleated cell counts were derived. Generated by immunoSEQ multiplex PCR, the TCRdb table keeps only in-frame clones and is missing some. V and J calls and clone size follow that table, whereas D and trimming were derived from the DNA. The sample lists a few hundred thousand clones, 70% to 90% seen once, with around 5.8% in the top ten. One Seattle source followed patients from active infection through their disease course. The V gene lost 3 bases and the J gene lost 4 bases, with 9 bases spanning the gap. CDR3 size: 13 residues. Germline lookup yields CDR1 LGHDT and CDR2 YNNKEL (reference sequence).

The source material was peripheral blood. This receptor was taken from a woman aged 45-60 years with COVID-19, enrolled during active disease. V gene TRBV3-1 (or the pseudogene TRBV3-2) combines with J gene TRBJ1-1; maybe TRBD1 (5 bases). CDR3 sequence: CASSQIRGTEAFF. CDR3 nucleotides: TGTGCCAGCAGCCAGATTAGGGGCACTGAAGCTTTCTTT.